The rows below give T cell receptor beta chains drawn from one sample of a study of blood T cell repertoires in COVID-19. Generated by immunoSEQ multiplex PCR, the TCRdb table keeps only in-frame clones and is missing some. The sample holds 210,000 or so clones, more than 75% seen once. The specimen sequenced was peripheral blood. These receptors were obtained from a woman aged 40 to 49 with acute or convalescent COVID-19. CDR3s include the opening cysteine and the closing phenylalanine or tryptophan. D genes are given only for firm matches. Only part of the rows carry a size: once, few, many, or a class if the clone is expanded.

v_gene	abundance	j_gene	len	d_gene	CDR3aa	CDR3nt
TRBV7-2	NA	TRBJ2-7	15	TRBD2	CASSLGAGEGYEQYF	TGTGCCAGCAGCTTAGGTGCGGGAGAGGGCTACGAGCAGTACTTC
TRBV21-1	NA	TRBJ2-7	17	NA	CASSKEGRLASAYEQYF	TGTGCCAGCAGCAAAGAGGGCAGGCTAGCTTCAGCCTACGAGCAGTACTTC
TRBV5-6	NA	TRBJ2-7	15	TRBD1	CASSLWGTGSYEQYF	TGTGCCAGCAGCTTGTGGGGGACAGGGTCCTACGAGCAGTACTTC
TRBV24-1	NA	TRBJ2-1	17	NA	CATSDLGAGSSYNEQFF	TGTGCCACCAGTGATTTGGGAGCTGGGAGCTCCTACAATGAGCAGTTCTTC
TRBV7-9	NA	TRBJ2-2	15	TRBD2	CASSIAGSGTGELFF	TGTGCCAGCAGCATAGCGGGGAGCGGTACCGGGGAGCTGTTTTTT
TRBV29-1	NA	TRBJ1-2	13	NA	CSAGGTANYGYTF	TGCAGCGCAGGTGGCACAGCTAACTATGGCTACACCTTC
TRBV29-1	few	TRBJ2-7	14	NA	CSVVMDLTGYEQYF	TGCAGCGTTGTGATGGATCTGACGGGTTACGAGCAGTACTTC
TRBV30	NA	TRBJ1-4	16	NA	CAWSVGDWATNEKLFF	TGTGCCTGGAGTGTGGGGGACTGGGCAACTAATGAAAAACTGTTTTTT
TRBV21-1	NA	TRBJ2-7	16	NA	CASSKAWDRDTYEQYF	TGTGCCAGCAGCAAAGCATGGGACAGGGATACCTACGAGCAGTACTTC
TRBV7-8	few	TRBJ2-7	13	NA	CASSRITSTEQYF	TGTGCCAGCAGCCGTATAACTAGCACCGAGCAGTACTTC
TRBV10-3	once	TRBJ2-3	15	TRBD2	CAISEGLAGEDTQYF	TGTGCCATCAGTGAGGGACTAGCGGGAGAGGATACGCAGTATTTT
TRBV29-1	NA	TRBJ2-7	12	TRBD1	CSVGDRYYEQYF	TGCAGCGTTGGGGACAGATACTACGAGCAGTACTTC
TRBV19	NA	TRBJ2-3	16	TRBD1	CASSMGLGQGADTQYF	TGTGCCAGTAGTATGGGGCTTGGGCAGGGGGCGGATACGCAGTATTTT
TRBV7-6	once	TRBJ2-2	21	TRBD1	CASSLANTLPSGQGWTGELFF	TGTGCCAGCAGCTTAGCGAATACTCTACCCAGTGGACAGGGATGGACCGGGGAGCTGTTTTTT
TRBV2	few	TRBJ1-5	14	TRBD1	CASTPGQGNQPQHF	TGTGCCAGCACTCCGGGACAGGGTAATCAGCCCCAGCATTTT
TRBV7-2	NA	TRBJ2-7	14	NA	CASSLNRDPPEQYF	TGTGCCAGCAGCTTAAACAGGGACCCCCCCGAGCAGTACTTC
TRBV4-3	NA	TRBJ2-2	17	TRBD2	CASSQIVEREDTGELFF	TGCGCCAGCAGCCAGATAGTAGAGCGGGAGGACACCGGGGAGCTGTTTTTT
TRBV7-2	NA	TRBJ2-7	16	TRBD1	CASSPLPTGAAYEQYF	TGTGCCAGCAGCCCCCTACCGACAGGGGCGGCCTACGAGCAGTACTTC
TRBV21-1	NA	TRBJ1-2	14	NA	CASSKVRRVYGYTF	TGTGCCAGCAGCAAAGTTCGCAGGGTCTATGGCTACACCTTC
TRBV29-1	once	TRBJ2-3	16	TRBD2	CSVGIASGRATDTQYF	TGCAGCGTTGGAATCGCCAGCGGGAGGGCCACAGATACGCAGTATTTT
TRBV30	NA	TRBJ1-4	15	TRBD1	CAWRTGGNRGEKLFF	TGTGCCTGGAGAACAGGGGGCAATAGAGGAGAAAAACTGTTTTTT
TRBV5-1	NA	TRBJ2-1	15	TRBD2	CASSLSLADNNEQFF	TGCGCCAGCAGCTTGTCCCTAGCGGATAACAATGAGCAGTTCTTC
TRBV4-1	NA	TRBJ2-7	14	TRBD1	CASSQEGQVHEQYF	TGCGCCAGCAGCCAAGAGGGACAGGTCCACGAGCAGTACTTC
TRBV19	NA	TRBJ2-3	15	NA	CASSIASLPTDTQYF	TGTGCCAGTAGTATAGCTAGCCTACCGACGGATACGCAGTATTTT
TRBV3-1/TRBV3-2	NA	TRBJ2-3	14	NA	CASSQDWREDTQYF	TGTGCCAGCAGCCAAGATTGGAGGGAGGATACGCAGTATTTT
TRBV30	once	TRBJ2-1	13	NA	CAWRLRGKGEQFF	TGTGCCTGGAGGCTACGGGGTAAGGGTGAGCAGTTCTTC
TRBV4-1	NA	TRBJ2-7	16	TRBD2	CASSHPTSGGAYEQYF	TGCGCCAGCAGCCATCCGACTAGCGGGGGGGCCTACGAGCAGTACTTC
TRBV10-3	NA	TRBJ1-2	13	TRBD1	CAIGGLTGDGYTF	TGTGCCATCGGGGGGCTTACAGGGGACGGCTACACCTTC
TRBV6-5	NA	TRBJ2-7	15	NA	CASKLLNGSPYEQYF	TGTGCCAGCAAGTTACTCAACGGGTCCCCCTACGAGCAGTACTTC
TRBV4-3	NA	TRBJ2-7	15	TRBD1	CASSQEDRTGYEQYF	TGCGCCAGCAGCCAAGAGGACAGGACCGGCTACGAGCAGTACTTC
TRBV19	NA	TRBJ1-1	12	NA	CASSMGGNEAFF	TGTGCCAGTAGTATGGGCGGGAATGAAGCTTTCTTT
TRBV12-3/TRBV12-4	NA	TRBJ2-6	13	NA	CASSFEGLPVLEF	TGTGCCAGCAGTTTTGAGGGACTCCCAGTCCTGGAGTTC
TRBV27	NA	TRBJ2-2	16	TRBD2	CASSLLAGVATGELFF	TGTGCCAGCAGTTTACTAGCGGGAGTGGCGACCGGGGAGCTGTTTTTT
TRBV10-3	NA	TRBJ2-7	16	TRBD1	CAIRPGQGMGSYEQYF	TGTGCCATCAGACCGGGACAGGGGATGGGTTCCTACGAGCAGTACTTC
TRBV27	NA	TRBJ1-5	12	NA	CASSFPGQPQHF	TGTGCCAGCAGTTTTCCAGGTCAGCCCCAGCATTTT
TRBV29-1	NA	TRBJ2-7	12	NA	CSVDFTGYEQYF	TGCAGCGTCGACTTCACGGGTTACGAGCAGTACTTC
TRBV30	NA	TRBJ1-3	16	TRBD1	CAWSNFQGARGNTIYF	TGTGCCTGGAGCAACTTTCAGGGGGCGCGGGGAAACACCATATATTTT
TRBV4-1	NA	TRBJ1-5	13	NA	CASSQLQGQPQHF	TGCGCCAGCAGCCAGCTTCAGGGTCAGCCCCAGCATTTT
TRBV6-4	NA	TRBJ1-5	18	TRBD1	CASSDKKRTGDSNQPQHF	TGTGCCAGCAGTGACAAAAAACGGACAGGGGATTCCAATCAGCCCCAGCATTTT
TRBV12-3/TRBV12-4	few	TRBJ2-7	13	TRBD1	CASSPSGGYEQYF	TGTGCCAGCAGCCCCTCAGGGGGCTACGAGCAGTACTTC
TRBV27	few	TRBJ2-1	15	NA	CASSSSTDSPFEQFF	TGTGCCAGCAGTTCATCGACAGACAGTCCTTTCGAGCAGTTCTTC
TRBV7-8	NA	TRBJ2-7	15	TRBD2	CASSYRTSGSYEQYF	TGTGCCAGCAGCTACCGGACTAGCGGGAGTTACGAGCAGTACTTC
TRBV24-1	NA	TRBJ2-3	17	TRBD2	CATSDSALAGATDTQYF	TGTGCCACCAGTGATTCCGCCCTAGCGGGGGCCACAGATACGCAGTATTTT
TRBV27	NA	TRBJ1-5	18	TRBD1	CASSFSPGQGHSNQPQHF	TGTGCCAGCAGTTTCTCCCCGGGACAGGGACATAGCAATCAGCCCCAGCATTTT
TRBV29-1	NA	TRBJ2-1	10	NA	CSVGGNEQFF	TGCAGCGTCGGAGGCAATGAGCAGTTCTTC
TRBV19	NA	TRBJ2-7	14	TRBD2	CASSITGLAGEQYF	TGTGCCAGTAGTATCACGGGACTAGCGGGCGAGCAGTACTTC
TRBV6-2/TRBV6-3	NA	TRBJ2-7	15	TRBD2	CASSYLLAATYEQYF	TGTGCCAGCAGTTACTTGCTAGCGGCTACCTACGAGCAGTACTTC
TRBV9	few	TRBJ2-2	16	TRBD2	CASSPGGGLNTGELFF	TGTGCCAGCAGCCCCGGGGGGGGATTAAACACCGGGGAGCTGTTTTTT
TRBV2	NA	TRBJ1-1	14	NA	CASSTTDSPIEAFF	TGTGCCAGCAGTACAACGGACAGTCCGATTGAAGCTTTCTTT
TRBV4-2	few	TRBJ1-5	16	NA	CASSPGTSLSNQPQHF	TGTGCCAGCAGCCCCGGGACATCCCTTAGCAATCAGCCCCAGCATTTT